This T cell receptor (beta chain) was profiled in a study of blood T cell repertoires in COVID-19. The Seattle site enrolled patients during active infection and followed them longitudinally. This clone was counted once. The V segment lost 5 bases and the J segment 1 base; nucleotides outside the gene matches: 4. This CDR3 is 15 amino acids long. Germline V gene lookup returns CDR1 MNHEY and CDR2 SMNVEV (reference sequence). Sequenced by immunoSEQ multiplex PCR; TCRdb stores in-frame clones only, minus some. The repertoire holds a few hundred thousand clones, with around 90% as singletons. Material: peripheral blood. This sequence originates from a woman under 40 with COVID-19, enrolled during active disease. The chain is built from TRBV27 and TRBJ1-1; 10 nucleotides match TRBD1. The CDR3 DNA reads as TGTGCCAGCAGTCGACGGACAGGGGGGAACACTGAAGCTTTCTTT. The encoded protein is CASSRRTGGNTEAFF.